This T cell receptor beta chain stems from a study of blood T cell repertoires in COVID-19. At the level of the study: Donors in the United States, Italy and Spain gave samples during acute or convalescent COVID-19. Sample material is recorded as cDNA or gDNA derived from T cells, B-cell-depleted T cells, or PBMCs.

The ends were cut back, 5 bases at V and 2 bases at J, with 10 bases in the middle. CDR1 and CDR2 from the germline V gene are SGHNT and YENEEA. CDR3 length: 14 residues. Original analysis: The authors estimated nucleated cell counts from reference gene primer amplification. Sequencing was performed with immunoSEQ multiplex PCR; in TCRdb, only in-frame clones are kept and a portion is missing. V and J calls and clone size are as listed in that table; D and trimming were resolved from the DNA. The sample records about 74,000 clones, roughly 79% being singletons. This receptor was taken from a man in his 70s with acute or convalescent COVID-19. The sequenced material came from peripheral blood. The rearrangement links TRBV11-3 to TRBJ2-1, with TRBD1 as a possible D gene (6 bases). The CDR3 DNA is TGTGCCAGCAGCCCGGACAGAGCCTACAATGAGCAGTTCTTC. Translated, it gives CASSPDRAYNEQFF.